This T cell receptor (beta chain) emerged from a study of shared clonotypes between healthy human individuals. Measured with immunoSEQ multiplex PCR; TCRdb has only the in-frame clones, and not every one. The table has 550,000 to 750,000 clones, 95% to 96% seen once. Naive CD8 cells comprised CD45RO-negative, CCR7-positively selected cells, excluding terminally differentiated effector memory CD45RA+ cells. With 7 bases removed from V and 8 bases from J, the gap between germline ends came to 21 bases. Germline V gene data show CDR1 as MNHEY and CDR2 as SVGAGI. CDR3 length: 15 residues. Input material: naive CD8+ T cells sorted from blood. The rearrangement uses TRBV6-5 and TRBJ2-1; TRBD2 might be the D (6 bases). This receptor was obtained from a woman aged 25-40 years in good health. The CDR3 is CASTKYRDLGDEQFF. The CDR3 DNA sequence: TGTGCCAGCACCAAATACCGGGACTTGGGCGATGAGCAGTTCTTC.